Below, 30 T cell receptor beta chains from the same sample are listed, as sequenced in a study of blood T cells in healthy people across ages. A second PCR of roughly 7 to 11 cycles used a sample-barcoded 5' primer and a J-beta primer mix. TCRdb reprocessed the 5' RACE reads with MiXCR, giving one entry per CDR3 protein. The sample contains 700,000 or so distinct CDR3 sequences, around 41% of which appear only once. Sequenced material: blood. These receptors were taken from a man aged 80 or over in good health.

This chain uses TRBV29-1 with TRBJ2-7; 7 bases match TRBD2. The J call may be mistaken, given a closer DNA end match to TRBJ2-5. The germline V gene has CDR1 SQVTM and CDR2 ANQGSEA. The length of the CDR3 is 16 residues. The CDR3 DNA reads as TGCAGCGTTTTGGGTTTGGGGGGGGGTCGGGAAGAGACCCAGTACTTC. Amino acids: CSVLGLGGGREETQYF.

Of note for this clonotype: A much larger clone lies one base from this, so it may be a read error. The gene calls are TRBV29-1 and TRBJ2-5; 7 bases map to TRBD1. Germline CDR1 SQVTM, CDR2 ANQGSEA. The trim removed 7 bases at V and 13 bases at J, leaving 18 bases unmatched. There are 13 residues in the CDR3. The CDR3 coding sequence is TGCAGCGCGTTTGGGACGGACAGGAACGAGCGGTACTTC. Translated, it gives CSAFGTDRNERYF.

The rearrangement joins TRBV10-3 to TRBJ2-7; D unresolved. The CDR3 extends over 13 amino acids. Trimming cost V 5 bases and J 0 bases, with 8 bases left between them. Germline CDR1 and CDR2: ENHRY and SYGVKD. The CDR3 loop is CAISYLDSYEQYF. The CDR3 DNA follows: TGTGCCATCAGTTATTTGGACTCCTACGAGCAGTACTTC.

The chain uses TRBV5-1 and TRBJ2-3; 8 nucleotides align to TRBD1. J gave up 2 bases and V 0 bases, and 5 bases lay outside the gene matches. CDR1 and CDR2 from the germline V gene are SGHRS and YFSETQ. The CDR3 sequence is 16 residues long. CDR3 protein: CASSLARDRTTDTQYF. The CDR3 nucleotides read TGCGCCAGCAGCTTGGCGCGGGACAGGACCACAGATACGCAGTATTTT.

The rearrangement links TRBV4-3 to TRBJ2-7, with a weak D call TRBD1 (6 bases). Trimming cost V 3 bases and J 2 bases, with 11 bases left between them. Per germline, CDR1 LGHNA and CDR2 YSLEER. The CDR3 is 14 residues long. CDR3 protein: CASSHGGQTYEQYF. In DNA, the CDR3 is TGCGCCAGCAGCCACGGCGGACAGACCTACGAGCAGTACTTC.

The genes are TRBV5-1 and TRBJ2-7; 9 positions match TRBD2. Germline V gene sequence: CDR1 SGHRS, CDR2 YFSETQ. The CDR3 contains 17 residues. Trimming took 1 base from V and 3 from J; bases not matched to a gene: 11. This CDR3 reads CASSLFSQGAGGYEQYF. The CDR3 coding sequence is TGCGCCAGCAGCTTGTTTTCGCAGGGAGCGGGAGGCTACGAGCAGTACTTC. Filled out from reference TRBV5-1 and TRBJ2-7, the complete variable domain reads KAGVTQTPRYLIKTRGQQVTLSCSPISGHRSVSWYQQTPGQGLQFLFEYFSETQRNKGNFPGRFSGRQFSNSRSEMNVSTLELGDSALYLCASSLFSQGAGGYEQYFGPGTRLTVT.

V usage is TRBV2 and J usage is TRBJ2-3; D may be TRBD1 or TRBD2 (5 bases each). The CDR3 contains 14 residues. CDR1 and CDR2 (germline): SNHLY, FYNNEI. V lost 7 bases, J lost 2 bases, and 13 bases lay in between. The CDR3 is CASKATGPTDTQYF. Here the CDR3 DNA reads TGTGCCAGCAAGGCAACGGGGCCCACAGATACGCAGTATTTT.

V gene TRBV6-6 combines with J gene TRBJ1-5; 10 positions match TRBD1. The V gene's germline CDR1 is MNHNY and CDR2 SVGAGI (reference sequence). The CDR3 length is 17 residues. V lost 5 bases and J lost 5; bases outside the gene matches: 12. CDR3 in DNA: TGTGCCAGCAGTCCCCTCGGGACAGGGGCGAGGGATCAGCCCCAGCATTTT. It yields the protein CASSPLGTGARDQPQHF.

In this sample, this clonotype turned up many times. The J gene is TRBJ1-2, the V gene TRBV6-5; a weak D match, TRBD1 (5 bases). V lost 2 bases to trimming and J lost 1 base, with 23 bases between them. Germline CDR1 reads MNHEY; CDR2 reads SVGAGI. This CDR3 has 19 residues. The chain's CDR3 is CASSYQGNVKAAVNYGYTF. The CDR3 region has the DNA TGTGCCAGCAGTTACCAGGGTAATGTGAAGGCAGCGGTTAACTATGGCTACACCTTC.

This clonotype was seen only a few times. Just one base apart from a much larger clone, this may be a read error. The chain links TRBV29-1 to TRBJ2-5; 8 positions agree with TRBD1. The germline V gene encodes CDR1 SQVTM and CDR2 ANQGSEA. The CDR3 loop spans 14 amino acids. V was clipped by 5 bases and J by 1 base; unmatched bases: 6. The CDR3 DNA follows: TGCAGCGTTCCGGGACAGGACCTCCAAGAGACCCAGTACTTC. Translated: CSVPGQDLQETQYF.

In this sample, this clonotype turned up many times. The chain couples TRBV29-1 to TRBJ1-2; D is undetermined. Germline V lookup: CDR1 SQVTM, CDR2 ANQGSEA. The CDR3 is made up of 10 amino acids. The V and J ends lost 2 bases and 8 bases respectively, with 6 bases between them. This chain's CDR3 is CSVEREGYTF. As DNA, the CDR3 is TGCAGCGTTGAAAGGGAAGGCTACACCTTC. The complete variable domain, with remaining parts taken from reference TRBV29-1 and TRBJ1-2, reads SAVISQKPSRDICQRGTSLTIQCQVDSQVTMMFWYRQQPGQSLTLIATANQGSEATYESGFVIDKFPISRPNLTFSTLTVSNMSPEDSSIYLCSVEREGYTFGSGTRLTVV.

This rearrangement joins TRBV7-2 to TRBJ2-3; D not resolved. Trimming took 4 bases from V and 5 from J, leaving 10 bases between them. This CDR3 has 13 amino acids. Per the germline V gene, CDR1 is SGHTA and CDR2 is FQGNSA. CDR3 nucleotides: TGTGCCAGCAGCTCCCAGCGAGGAGATACGCAGTATTTT. Translating it yields CASSSQRGDTQYF.

The V gene is TRBV20-1, the J gene TRBJ1-5; no reliable D call. Trimming cost V 4 bases and J 4 bases, with 11 bases left between them. CDR1 is DFQATT, CDR2 SNEGSKA, per germline (reference sequence). The CDR3 has 13 amino acids. The CDR3 DNA reads as TGCAGTGCTACGACCACGATAAATCAGCCCCAGCATTTT. It yields the protein CSATTTINQPQHF.

This clonotype was seen repeatedly, ten times or more. This rearrangement joins TRBV12-3 or TRBV12-4 to TRBJ2-3; D is unclear. Between the trimmed V and J ends, which lost 6 bases and 3 bases, there was a span of 10 bases. There are 13 residues in the CDR3. CDR3 loop: CASRKIPTDTQYF. CDR3 nucleotide sequence: TGTGCCAGCAGGAAAATCCCGACAGATACGCAGTATTTT.

The chain has TRBV7-2 and TRBJ2-3; D is possibly TRBD2 (6 bases). Germline V gene lookup returns CDR1 SGHTA and CDR2 FQGNSA. V was trimmed by 5 bases and J by 0 bases, leaving 18 bases between them. The CDR3 length is 17 residues. The CDR3 is CASSARRGIPSTDTQYF. CDR3 in DNA: TGTGCCAGCAGCGCCCGACGCGGGATCCCAAGCACAGATACGCAGTATTTT.

As concerns this clonotype: Sequence at one end of the junction differs from germline and may be a read error. The rearrangement links TRBV4-2 to TRBJ2-4; 9 bases fit TRBD1. This CDR3 is built from 17 residues. Germline-derived CDR1 and CDR2 are LGHNA and YNFKEQ. CDR3 region: CASSGVRDRVASNVQYF. CDR3 in DNA: TGTGCCAGCAGCGGAGTGAGGGACAGGGTCGCTTCAAACGTTCAGTACTTC.

This clonotype was seen more than once but under ten times. Here the CDR3 DNA reads TGTGCCAGCAGCCAACGAACGGGACAGGGGCCTGGGGAGCAGTACTTC. Encoded protein: CASSQRTGQGPGEQYF. The chain combines TRBV3-1 with TRBJ2-7; 10 nucleotides align to TRBD1. The V gene's germline CDR1 is LGHDT and CDR2 YNNKEL (reference sequence). The CDR3 consists of 16 residues. The ends lost 2 bases at V and 7 bases at J; junction bases unmatched: 11.

Concerning this clonotype itself: At one end the junction does not follow the germline gene, possibly because of a read error. The J gene is TRBJ2-4, the V gene TRBV6-2 or TRBV6-3; weak D call: TRBD1 (6 bases). Germline CDR1 reads MNHEY; CDR2 reads SVGEGT. CDR3 size: 16 residues. CDR3 sequence (DNA): TGTGCCTGCAGTAAGTCCGGGACACAGAGGATGAACATTCAGTACTTC. Translated, it gives CACSKSGTQRMNIQYF.

V usage is TRBV7-9 and J usage is TRBJ2-1, with 9 bases identical to TRBD2. V lost 5 bases, J lost 13 bases, and 21 bases stayed unmatched. Germline V gene sequence: CDR1 SEHNR, CDR2 FQNEAQ (reference sequence). The CDR3 totals 17 residues. The CDR3 bases are TGTGCCAGCAGCCACGGCGGGCTAGCGGGGCGTGAAGAGACCCAGTTCTTC. Translating gives CASSHGGLAGREETQFF.

The chain carries TRBV28 and TRBJ2-4, with 11 bases matching TRBD2. The DNA end is more similar to TRBJ2-7, so the J call may be wrong. The CDR3 is made up of 17 amino acids. From germline, CDR1 is MDHEN and CDR2 SYDVKM. DNA for the CDR3: TGTGCCAGCAGTTTCTCGGGGCTAGCGGGAGGAGCCTACGAGCAGTACTTC. Translated, it gives CASSFSGLAGGAYEQYF.

This rearrangement joins TRBV9 to TRBJ2-3, with 7 positions matching TRBD1. The junction had 8 bases not matched to a gene; V was cut back by 1 base and J by 3 bases. CDR1 SGDLS and CDR2 YYNGEE come from the germline V gene. This CDR3 is built from 16 residues. CDR3 DNA sequence: TGTGCCAGCAGCGTACGGTCAAGGGGACAGACAGATACGCAGTATTTT. Translating it yields CASSVRSRGQTDTQYF.

Points on this clonotype: The CDR3 carries no conserved terminal phenylalanine or tryptophan, so it likely arises from a read error. The chain is built from TRBV20-1 and TRBJ1-2; the D is unclear. The V end lost 3 bases, the J end lost 4 bases, and 18 bases lay between the germline ends. The germline CDR1 and CDR2 sequences are DFQATT and SNEGSKA (reference sequence). The CDR3 consists of 15 residues. Here the CDR3 DNA reads TGCAGTGCTAGCCCACAGCCACCACTAATCTATGGCTACACCCTC. It is translated as CSASPQPPLIYGYTL.

This clonotype was seen ten or more times. This chain connects TRBV9 to TRBJ2-7, with no clear D. CDR1 is SGDLS, CDR2 YYNGEE, per germline. The CDR3 is made up of 13 amino acids. Trimming took 0 bases from V and 3 from J, leaving 7 bases between them. In DNA, the CDR3 is TGTGCCAGCAGCGTAGGACACAACTACGAGCAGTACTTC. Protein: CASSVGHNYEQYF.

In this sample, this clonotype turned up a few times. The V gene is TRBV28, the J gene TRBJ2-1; D gene ambiguous. The V gene lost 6 bases and the J gene lost 2 bases, with 11 bases spanning the gap. Germline V lookup: CDR1 MDHEN, CDR2 SYDVKM. This CDR3 is 14 amino acids long. The chain's CDR3 is CASSTRLAYNEQFF. CDR3 DNA sequence: TGTGCCAGCAGCACCAGGCTAGCCTACAATGAGCAGTTCTTC.

This clonotype was found a few times. This chain joins TRBV27 and TRBJ2-5; D is possibly TRBD1 or TRBD2 (5 bases each). CDR3 length: 17 amino acids. Between the trimmed V and J ends, which lost 5 bases and 2 bases, there was a span of 21 bases. Germline CDR1 and CDR2: MNHEY and SMNVEV (reference sequence). The CDR3 DNA sequence: TGTGCCAGCAGTCCCATCATGTCGGGGCCTCTTCAAGAGACCCAGTACTTC. Translated, it gives CASSPIMSGPLQETQYF.

This clonotype was counted only a few times. The chain employs TRBV4-1 and TRBJ2-1; D may be TRBD1 (5 bases). V lost 4 bases, J lost 3 bases, and 10 bases lay in between. This CDR3 is built from 14 residues. The V gene's germline CDR1 is MGHRA and CDR2 YSYEKL. The CDR3 sequence: CASSLTVNYNEQFF. CDR3 sequence (DNA): TGCGCCAGCAGCCTGACAGTCAACTACAATGAGCAGTTCTTC.

The rearrangement links TRBV28 to TRBJ1-2, with TRBD1 matching 7 bases. Germline V lookup: CDR1 MDHEN, CDR2 SYDVKM. With V trimmed by 3 bases and J by 2 bases, 6 bases remained unmatched. This CDR3 has 15 residues. CDR3 sequence (DNA): TGTGCCAGCAGTTTTCGTAGGGGGCAGAACTATGGCTACACCTTC. Its translation: CASSFRRGQNYGYTF.

The chain couples TRBV29-1 to TRBJ2-3; the match to TRBD1 covers 9 bases. Germline assignment: CDR1 SQVTM and CDR2 ANQGSEA. This CDR3 is built from 14 residues. The CDR3 DNA reads TGCGGCACGAACCACAGGGGGCAAGCAGATACGCAGTATTTT. As protein: CGTNHRGQADTQYF.

There are a few counts of this clonotype. This chain uses TRBV11-2 with TRBJ2-1; 10 bases are a match to TRBD1. CDR3 length: 14 residues. The V and J ends lost 7 bases and 4 bases, in that order; junction bases with no gene match: 4. Germline lookup yields CDR1 SGHAT and CDR2 FQNNGV. The CDR3 loop reads CASKDRGFYNEQFF. Here the CDR3 DNA reads TGTGCCAGCAAGGACAGGGGGTTTTACAATGAGCAGTTCTTC.

V is TRBV10-3 and J is TRBJ2-7, with D uncertain. CDR3 length equals 13 residues. Between the trimmed V and J ends, which lost 3 bases and 5 bases, there was a span of 11 bases. The germline CDR1 and CDR2 sequences are ENHRY and SYGVKD. CDR3: CAISDSPPDEQYF. The CDR3, as DNA: TGTGCCATCAGTGATAGCCCTCCAGACGAGCAGTACTTC.